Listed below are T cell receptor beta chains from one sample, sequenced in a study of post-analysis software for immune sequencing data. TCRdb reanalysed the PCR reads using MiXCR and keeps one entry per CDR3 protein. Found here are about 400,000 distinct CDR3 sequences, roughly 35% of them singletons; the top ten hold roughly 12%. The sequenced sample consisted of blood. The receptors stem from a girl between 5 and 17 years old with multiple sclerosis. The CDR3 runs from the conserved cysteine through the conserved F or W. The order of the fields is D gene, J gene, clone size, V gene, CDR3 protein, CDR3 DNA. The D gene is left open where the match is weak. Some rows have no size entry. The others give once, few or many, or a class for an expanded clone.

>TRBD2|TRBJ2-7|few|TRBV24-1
CATSEGGSEQYF
TGTGCCACCAGTGAGGGGGGGAGCGAGCAGTACTTC
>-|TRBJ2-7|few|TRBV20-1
CSAGGDREQYF
TGCAGTGCTGGCGGGGATCGCGAGCAGTACTTC
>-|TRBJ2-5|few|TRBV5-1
CASKRDGQETQYF
TGCGCCAGCAAGAGGGACGGGCAAGAGACCCAGTACTTC
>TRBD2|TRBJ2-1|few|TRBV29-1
CSAYRGGSYNEQFF
TGCAGCGCCTATCGGGGGGGCTCCTACAATGAGCAGTTCTTC
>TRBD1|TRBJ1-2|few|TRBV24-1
CATSDPTGGYGYTF
TGTGCCACCAGTGACCCGACAGGGGGCTATGGCTACACCTTC
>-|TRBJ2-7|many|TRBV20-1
CSADGLDSYEQYF
TGCAGTGCAGACGGACTTGACTCCTACGAGCAGTACTTC
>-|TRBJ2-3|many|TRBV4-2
CASSHKGSLGADTQYF
TGTGCCAGCAGCCACAAAGGGTCCCTCGGGGCAGATACGCAGTATTTT
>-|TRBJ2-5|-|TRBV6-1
CASSEGKTQYF
TGTGCCAGCAGTGAAGGGAAGACCCAGTACTTC
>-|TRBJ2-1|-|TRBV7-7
CASSLILDDEQFF
TGTGCTAGCAGCCTAATACTTGACGATGAGCAGTTCTTC
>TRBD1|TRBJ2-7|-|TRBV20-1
CSATGTDLYEQYF
TGCAGTGCCACCGGGACAGACCTCTACGAGCAGTACTTC
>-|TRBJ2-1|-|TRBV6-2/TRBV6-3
CVSSRRSRELGNEQFF
TGTGTCAGCAGTCGCAGATCCAGGGAGCTGGGCAATGAGCAGTTCTTC
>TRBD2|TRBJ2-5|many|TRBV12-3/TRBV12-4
CASSLIDAGEETQYF
TGTGCCAGCAGTTTAATCGATGCGGGGGAAGAGACCCAGTACTTC
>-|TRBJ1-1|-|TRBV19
CARSLERNTEAFF
TGTGCCAGGAGTCTGGAGAGAAACACTGAAGCTTTCTTT
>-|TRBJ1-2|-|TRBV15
CATSRDVGYGYTF
TGTGCCACCAGCAGAGATGTCGGCTATGGCTACACCTTC
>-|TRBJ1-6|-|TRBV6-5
CASSSPGRKDTLHF
TGTGCCAGCAGTTCACCGGGACGGAAGGATACCCTCCACTTT
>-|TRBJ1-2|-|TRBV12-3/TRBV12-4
CASSSGPGYGYTF
TGTGCCAGCAGTTCGGGGCCGGGCTATGGCTACACCTTC
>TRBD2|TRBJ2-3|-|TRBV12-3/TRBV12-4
CASSLGVLAGAPPDTQYF
TGTGCCAGCAGTTTAGGGGTTCTAGCGGGGGCCCCCCCAGATACGCAGTATTTT
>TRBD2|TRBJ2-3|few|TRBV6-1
CASKAIAGGRTDTQYF
TGTGCCAGCAAAGCCATAGCGGGGGGGCGCACAGATACGCAGTATTTT
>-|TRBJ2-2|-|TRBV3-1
CASQQGNTGELFF
TGTGCCAGCCAGCAGGGAAACACCGGGGAGCTGTTTTTT
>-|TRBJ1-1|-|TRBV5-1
CASSLEDSTEAFF
TGCGCCAGCAGCTTGGAGGACTCCACTGAAGCTTTCTTT
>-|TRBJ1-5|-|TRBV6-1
CASSESVTESNRPQHF
TGTGCCAGCAGTGAAAGTGTGACAGAATCCAATCGGCCCCAGCATTTT
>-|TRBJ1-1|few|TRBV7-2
CASSLGGALNTEAFF
TGTGCCAGCAGCTTAGGGGGGGCGTTGAACACTGAAGCTTTCTTT
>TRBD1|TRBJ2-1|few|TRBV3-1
CASSQDPDRRNEQFF
TGTGCCAGCAGCCAAGACCCGGACAGGCGAAATGAGCAGTTCTTC
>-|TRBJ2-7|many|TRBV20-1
CSARVSADVDYEQYF
TGCAGTGCTAGAGTGTCGGCCGACGTAGACTACGAGCAGTACTTC
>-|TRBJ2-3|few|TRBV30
CAWTSGGYTDTQYF
TGTGCCTGGACCTCCGGGGGTTACACAGATACGCAGTATTTT
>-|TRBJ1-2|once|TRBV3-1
CASSQGTAGGYTF
TGTGCCAGCAGCCAAGGGACGGCGGGGGGCTACACCTTC
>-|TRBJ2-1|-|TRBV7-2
CASSSATQGGRSLGEQFF
TGTGCCAGCAGCTCCGCCACCCAAGGGGGACGGTCCCTAGGGGAGCAGTTCTTC
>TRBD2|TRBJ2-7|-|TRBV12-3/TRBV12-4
CASSHWGLAFDEQYF
TGTGCCAGCAGCCACTGGGGACTAGCGTTCGACGAGCAGTACTTC
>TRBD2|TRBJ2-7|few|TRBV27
CASRLAGARTYEQYF
TGTGCCAGCCGGCTAGCGGGGGCCAGAACCTACGAGCAGTACTTC
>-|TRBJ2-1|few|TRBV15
CATSREGSRVGEQFF
TGTGCCACCAGCAGAGAGGGAAGCAGGGTAGGTGAGCAGTTCTTC
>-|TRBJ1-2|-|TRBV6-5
CTSSYSGGSYGYTF
TGTACCAGCAGTTACTCAGGAGGGTCCTATGGCTACACCTTC
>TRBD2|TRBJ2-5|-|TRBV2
CASSPRGTSGGAVNEQYF
TGTGCCAGCAGCCCAAGGGGGACTAGCGGGGGGGCCGTAAATGAGCAGTACTTC
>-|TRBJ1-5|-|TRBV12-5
CASARGQGAPVGQPQHF
TGTGCTAGTGCCAGGGGACAAGGGGCGCCGGTAGGTCAGCCCCAGCATTTT
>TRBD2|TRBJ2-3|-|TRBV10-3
CAISESLGLAPQESSTDTQYF
TGTGCCATCAGTGAGTCCCTAGGACTAGCGCCCCAAGAGTCTAGCACAGATACGCAGTATTTT
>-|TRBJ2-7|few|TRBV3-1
CASSQGGGQRAYEQYF
TGTGCCAGCAGCCAAGGCGGGGGCCAGAGGGCTTACGAGCAGTACTTC
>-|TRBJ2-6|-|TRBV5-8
CASSSPHRGRRESGANVLTF
TGTGCCAGCAGCTCGCCCCACCGTGGACGCCGCGAATCCGGGGCCAACGTCCTGACTTTC
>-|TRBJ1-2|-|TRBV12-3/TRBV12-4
CASSHTGGHGYTF
TGTGCCAGCAGCCATACGGGGGGGCATGGCTACACCTTC
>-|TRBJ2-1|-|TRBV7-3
CASSLNEGYNEQFF
TGTGCCAGCAGCTTAAATGAAGGTTACAATGAGCAGTTCTTC
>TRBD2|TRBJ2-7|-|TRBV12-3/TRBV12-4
CASSTPGGGAYEQYF
TGTGCCAGCAGTACCCCAGGCGGGGGGGCTTACGAGCAGTACTTC
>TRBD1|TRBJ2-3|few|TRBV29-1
CSVAGTGTDTQYF
TGCAGCGTAGCCGGGACAGGAACAGATACGCAGTATTTT
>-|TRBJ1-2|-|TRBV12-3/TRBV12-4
CASMQQGRGGYTF
TGTGCCAGCATGCAACAGGGAAGGGGTGGCTACACCTTC
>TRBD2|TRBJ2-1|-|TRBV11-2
CASGLAGGPRNEQFF
TGTGCCAGCGGACTAGCGGGGGGGCCGCGGAATGAGCAGTTCTTC